Only one count was recorded for the clone carrying this TCR beta chain. What it recognizes is unknown. The data belong to a study of cytomegalovirus exposure and HLA in healthy donors. Sequencing used immunoSEQ multiplex PCR; TCRdb keeps in-frame clones, though not all of them. This table has 150,000 to 200,000 clones, about 86% appearing once. Points from the study as a whole: The study found most TCR sequences rare, yet found some public TCRs in many donors.

CDR3 size: 13 residues. Germline CDR1 is SGHTA and CDR2 is FQGNSA. Trimming took 4 bases from V and 2 from J, leaving 9 bases between them. Material for sequencing was PBMCs. The rearrangement joins TRBV7-2 to TRBJ2-7; TRBD1 is a possible D gene (5 bases). The TCR sequence derives from a woman between 18 and 30 years old in good health and CMV-seronegative. The CDR3 spells CASSSTGTYEQYF. In nucleotides, the CDR3 is TGTGCCAGCAGCTCAACAGGTACCTACGAGCAGTACTTC.